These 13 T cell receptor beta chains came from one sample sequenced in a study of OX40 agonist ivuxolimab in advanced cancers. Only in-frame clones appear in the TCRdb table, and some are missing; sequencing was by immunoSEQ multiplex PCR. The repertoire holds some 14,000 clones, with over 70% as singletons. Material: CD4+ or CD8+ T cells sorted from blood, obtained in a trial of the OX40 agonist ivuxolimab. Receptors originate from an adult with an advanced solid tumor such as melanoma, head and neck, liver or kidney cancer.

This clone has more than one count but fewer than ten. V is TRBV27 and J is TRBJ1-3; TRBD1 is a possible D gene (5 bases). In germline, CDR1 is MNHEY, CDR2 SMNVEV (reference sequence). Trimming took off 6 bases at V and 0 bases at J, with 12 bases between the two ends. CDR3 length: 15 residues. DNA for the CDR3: TGTGCCAGCAGCCGCGACAGCTTCTCTGGAAACACCATATATTTT. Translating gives CASSRDSFSGNTIYF.

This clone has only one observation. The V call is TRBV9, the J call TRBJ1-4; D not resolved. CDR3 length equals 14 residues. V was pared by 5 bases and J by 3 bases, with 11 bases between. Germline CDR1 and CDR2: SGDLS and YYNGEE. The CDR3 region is CASSAERSNEKLFF. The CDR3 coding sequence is TGTGCCAGCAGTGCCGAACGGTCTAATGAAAAACTGTTTTTT.

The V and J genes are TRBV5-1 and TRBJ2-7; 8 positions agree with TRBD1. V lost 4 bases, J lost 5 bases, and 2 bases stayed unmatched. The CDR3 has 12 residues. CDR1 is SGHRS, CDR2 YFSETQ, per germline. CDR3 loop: CASSGDRHEQYF. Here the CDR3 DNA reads TGCGCCAGCAGCGGGGACAGGCACGAGCAGTACTTC. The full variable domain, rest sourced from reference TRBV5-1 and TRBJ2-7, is KAGVTQTPRYLIKTRGQQVTLSCSPISGHRSVSWYQQTPGQGLQFLFEYFSETQRNKGNFPGRFSGRQFSNSRSEMNVSTLELGDSALYLCASSGDRHEQYFGPGTRLTVT.

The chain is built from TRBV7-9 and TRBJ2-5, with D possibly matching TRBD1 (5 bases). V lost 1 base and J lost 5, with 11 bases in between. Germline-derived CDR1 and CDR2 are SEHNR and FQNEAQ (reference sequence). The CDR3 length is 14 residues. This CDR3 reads CASSLGAGQETQYF. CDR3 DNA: TGTGCCAGCAGCTTAGGGGCAGGGCAGGAGACCCAGTACTTC.

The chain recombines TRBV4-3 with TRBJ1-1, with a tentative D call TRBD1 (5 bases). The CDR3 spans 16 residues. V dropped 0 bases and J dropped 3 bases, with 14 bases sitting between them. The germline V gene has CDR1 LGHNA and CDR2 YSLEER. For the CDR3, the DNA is TGCGCCAGCAGCCAAGATACGACGGGAGGGGACACTGAAGCTTTCTTT. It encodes CASSQDTTGGDTEAFF.

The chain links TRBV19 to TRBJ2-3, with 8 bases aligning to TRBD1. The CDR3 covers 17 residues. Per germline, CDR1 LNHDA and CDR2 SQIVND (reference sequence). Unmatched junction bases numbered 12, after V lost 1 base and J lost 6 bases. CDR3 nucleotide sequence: TGTGCCAGTAGTATAGCCCTCAGGGGGCTATTGGCGGATACGCAGTATTTT. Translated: CASSIALRGLLADTQYF.

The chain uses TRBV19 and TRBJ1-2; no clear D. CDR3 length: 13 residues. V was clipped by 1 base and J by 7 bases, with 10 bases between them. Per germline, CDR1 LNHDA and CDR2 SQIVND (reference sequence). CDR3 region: CASSIVSGTGYTF. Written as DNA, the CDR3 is TGTGCCAGTAGTATAGTCTCGGGTACTGGCTACACCTTC.

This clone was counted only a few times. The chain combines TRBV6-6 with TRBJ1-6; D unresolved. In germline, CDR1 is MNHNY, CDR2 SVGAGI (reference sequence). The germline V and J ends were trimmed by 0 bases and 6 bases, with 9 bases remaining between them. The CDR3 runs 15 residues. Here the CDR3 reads CASSYSPGTNSPLHF. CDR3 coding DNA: TGTGCCAGCAGTTACTCGCCGGGCACTAATTCACCCCTCCACTTT.

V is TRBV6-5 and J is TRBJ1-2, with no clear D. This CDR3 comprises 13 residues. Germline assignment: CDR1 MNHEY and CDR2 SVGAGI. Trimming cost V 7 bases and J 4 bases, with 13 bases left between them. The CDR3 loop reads CASTLGSGYGYTF. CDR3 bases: TGTGCCAGCACCTTGGGGTCCGGCTATGGCTACACCTTC.

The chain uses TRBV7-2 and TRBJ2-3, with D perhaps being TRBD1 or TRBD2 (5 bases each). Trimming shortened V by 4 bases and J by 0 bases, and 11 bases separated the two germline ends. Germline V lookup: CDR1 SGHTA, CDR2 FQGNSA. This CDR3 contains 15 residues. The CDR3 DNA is TGTGCCAGCAGCTCGGGACCGATAAGCACAGATACGCAGTATTTT. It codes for CASSSGPISTDTQYF.

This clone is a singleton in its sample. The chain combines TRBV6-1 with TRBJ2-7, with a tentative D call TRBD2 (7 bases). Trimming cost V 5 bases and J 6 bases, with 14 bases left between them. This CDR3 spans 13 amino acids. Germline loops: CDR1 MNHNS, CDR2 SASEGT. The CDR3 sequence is CASSSGGLFEQYF. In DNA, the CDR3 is TGTGCCAGCAGTTCGGGGGGCTTATTCGAGCAGTACTTC.

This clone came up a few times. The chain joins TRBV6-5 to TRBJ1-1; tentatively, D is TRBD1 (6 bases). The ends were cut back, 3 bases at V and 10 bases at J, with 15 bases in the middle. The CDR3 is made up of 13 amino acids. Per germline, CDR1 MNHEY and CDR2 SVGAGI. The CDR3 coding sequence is TGTGCCAGCAGTTATGCGAGGGGGATCTTAGCTTTCTTT. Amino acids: CASSYARGILAFF.

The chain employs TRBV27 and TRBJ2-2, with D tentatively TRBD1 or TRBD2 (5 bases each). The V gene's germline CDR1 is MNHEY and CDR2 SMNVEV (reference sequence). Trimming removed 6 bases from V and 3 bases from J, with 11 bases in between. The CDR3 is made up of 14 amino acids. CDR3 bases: TGTGCCAGCAGCCCCATGGGGGACACCGGGGAGCTGTTTTTT. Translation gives CASSPMGDTGELFF.